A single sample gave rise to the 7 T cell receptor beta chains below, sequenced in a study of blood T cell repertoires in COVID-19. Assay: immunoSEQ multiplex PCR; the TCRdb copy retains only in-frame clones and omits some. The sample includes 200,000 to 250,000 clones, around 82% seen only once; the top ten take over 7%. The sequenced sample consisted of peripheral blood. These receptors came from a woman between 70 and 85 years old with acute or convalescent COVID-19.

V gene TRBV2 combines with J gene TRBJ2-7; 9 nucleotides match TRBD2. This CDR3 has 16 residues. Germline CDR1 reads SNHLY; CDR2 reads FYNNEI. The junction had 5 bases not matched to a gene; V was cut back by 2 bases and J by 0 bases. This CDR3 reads CASSEWVTSGSYEQYF. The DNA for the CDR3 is TGTGCCAGCAGTGAATGGGTGACTAGCGGCTCCTACGAGCAGTACTTC.

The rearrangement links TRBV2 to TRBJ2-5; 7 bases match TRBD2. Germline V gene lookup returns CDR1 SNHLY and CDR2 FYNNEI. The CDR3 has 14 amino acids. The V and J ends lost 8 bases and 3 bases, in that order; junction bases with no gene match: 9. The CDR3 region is CASSASGGEETQYF. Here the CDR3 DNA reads TGTGCCAGCTCGGCTAGCGGAGGGGAAGAGACCCAGTACTTC.

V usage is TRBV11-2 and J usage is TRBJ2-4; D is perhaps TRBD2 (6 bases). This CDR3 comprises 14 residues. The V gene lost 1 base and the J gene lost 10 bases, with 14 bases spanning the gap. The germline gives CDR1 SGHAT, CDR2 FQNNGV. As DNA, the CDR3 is TGTGCCAGCAGCTTAGTAGAGATGGAGGGAATTCAGTACTTC. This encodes CASSLVEMEGIQYF.

In DNA form, the CDR3 reads TGTGCCATCAGCCCCTCGACTACCGCAGATACGCAGTATTTT. Translating it yields CAISPSTTADTQYF. The chain carries TRBV10-3 and TRBJ2-3; D is perhaps TRBD2 (5 bases). Germline V gives CDR1 ENHRY, CDR2 SYGVKD. Deletions cut 6 bases from V and 4 bases from J, with 14 bases between. The CDR3 is 14 amino acids.

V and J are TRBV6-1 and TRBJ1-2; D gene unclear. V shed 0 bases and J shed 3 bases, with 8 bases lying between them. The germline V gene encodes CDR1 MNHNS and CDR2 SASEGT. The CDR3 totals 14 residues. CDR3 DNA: TGTGCCAGCAGTGAAGCGAACACGTACTATGGCTACACCTTC. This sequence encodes CASSEANTYYGYTF.

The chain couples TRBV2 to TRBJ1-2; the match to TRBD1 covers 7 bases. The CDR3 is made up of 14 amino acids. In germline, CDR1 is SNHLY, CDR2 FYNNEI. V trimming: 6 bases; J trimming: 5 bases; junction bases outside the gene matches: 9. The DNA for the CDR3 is TGTGCCAGCAGGCGAGGGGGCAATCTATATGGCTACACCTTC. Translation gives CASRRGGNLYGYTF.

CDR3: CASSRPSGPTDTQYF. CDR3 sequence (DNA): TGTGCCAGCAGCCGCCCTAGCGGTCCCACAGATACGCAGTATTTT. This chain connects TRBV3-1 (or the pseudogene TRBV3-2) to TRBJ2-3; 7 bases fit TRBD2. CDR1 is LGHDT, CDR2 YNNKEL, per germline (reference sequence). The CDR3 extends over 15 amino acids. The V and J ends lost 4 bases and 2 bases, in that order; junction bases with no gene match: 6.